This entry lists 19 T cell receptor beta chains sequenced from one sample in a study. TCRdb fed the RT-PCR reads into MiXCR, producing one record per CDR3 protein. Of about 680,000 distinct CDR3 sequences in the sample, over 12% are singletons; the top ten hold 3% to 4.5%. Sequencing used memory CD4+ T cells from blood. These receptors all stem from a female donor in good health, serving as a healthy control.

In its sample, this clonotype was seen many times. CDR3 sequence reads: CASSLVGTRDETQYF. CDR3 nucleotides: TGCGCCAGCAGCTTGGTAGGGACAAGAGACGAGACCCAGTACTTC. V is TRBV5-1 and J is TRBJ2-5; TRBD1 might be the D (6 bases). Per the germline V gene, CDR1 is SGHRS and CDR2 is YFSETQ. Deletions cut 0 bases from V and 5 bases from J, with 14 bases between. The length of the CDR3 is 15 residues.

The rearrangement links TRBV7-3 to TRBJ2-5; 8 nucleotides match TRBD2. This CDR3 has 14 residues. V was pared by 5 bases and J by 5 bases, with 7 bases of the junction left unmatched. Germline-derived CDR1 and CDR2 are SGHTA and FQGTGA. The CDR3 loop is CASSPTTSVETQYF. CDR3 coding DNA: TGTGCCAGCAGCCCCACGACTAGCGTGGAGACCCAGTACTTC.

The gene calls are TRBV5-6 and TRBJ2-1, with D hard to call. Germline lookup yields CDR1 SGHDT and CDR2 YYEEEE. V lost 5 bases and J lost 2, with 8 bases in between. This CDR3 has 13 residues. The CDR3 loop is CASSPDTYNEQFF. The CDR3 bases are TGTGCCAGCAGTCCGGATACCTACAATGAGCAGTTCTTC.

This clonotype was picked up one time. The V and J genes are TRBV20-1 and TRBJ1-3, with 8 bases lining up with TRBD1. The CDR3 is 15 amino acids. V dropped 6 bases and J dropped 8; count of bases not matched to a gene: 15. The germline gives CDR1 DFQATT, CDR2 SNEGSKA (reference sequence). The CDR3 DNA reads as TGCAGTGCCCCATTACGGACAGGGTTTAGGGACACCATATATTTT. Translated: CSAPLRTGFRDTIYF.

The chain is built from TRBV16 and TRBJ2-3; no reliable D call. The germline gives CDR1 KGHSY, CDR2 FQNENV. There are 14 residues in the CDR3. Trimming shortened V by 6 bases and J by 6 bases, and 16 bases separated the two germline ends. The CDR3 DNA reads as TGTGCCAGCAGTCAGGCCGAATTAACGGATACGCAGTATTTT. Encoded protein: CASSQAELTDTQYF.

J is TRBJ2-1 and V is TRBV14; 10 bases line up with TRBD2. The junction had 8 bases not matched to a gene; V was cut back by 2 bases and J by 7 bases. The germline V gene has CDR1 SGHDN and CDR2 FVKESK. The CDR3 length is 16 residues. This CDR3 reads CASSQFTGLAKNEQFF. CDR3 nucleotide sequence: TGTGCCAGCAGCCAATTTACGGGACTAGCGAAAAATGAGCAGTTCTTC.

This clonotype was picked up a small number of times. This chain uses TRBV20-1 with TRBJ2-5; TRBD2 agrees at 8 bases. This CDR3 is 14 amino acids long. Germline assignment: CDR1 DFQATT and CDR2 SNEGSKA (reference sequence). DNA of the CDR3: TGCAGAGGGGTAGCGGGGTCATCTTGGGAGACCCAGTACTTC. Protein sequence: CRGVAGSSWETQYF.

This clonotype was counted many times. This chain connects TRBV10-3 to TRBJ1-2; D is undetermined. Trimming shortened V by 0 bases and J by 4 bases, and 9 bases separated the two germline ends. Germline V lookup: CDR1 ENHRY, CDR2 SYGVKD. The CDR3 length is 14 residues. The CDR3 nucleotides are TGTGCCATCAGTGAGTCTGACGCCAGCTATGGCTACACCTTC. Protein product: CAISESDASYGYTF.

In regard to this clonotype: No DNA is shown, since the ends of the CDR3 on it are uncertain; the CDR3 is the one TCRdb lists. V usage is TRBV27 and J usage is TRBJ1-1. The CDR3 is 17 amino acids long, termini counted. Germline V gives CDR1 MNHEY, CDR2 SMNVEV (reference sequence). The CDR3 reads CASSFYICSAQYTEAFF.

The chain employs TRBV24-1 and TRBJ2-3, with 9 bases lining up with TRBD2. This CDR3 contains 16 residues. Germline V gene lookup returns CDR1 KGHDR and CDR2 SFDVKD. The J segment lost 2 bases and the V segment lost 3 bases, leaving 5 bases of the junction unmatched. The CDR3 DNA is TGTGCCACCAGTGATCCCAGCGGGAGGTACACAGATACGCAGTATTTT. This sequence encodes CATSDPSGRYTDTQYF.

V and J are TRBV6-6 and TRBJ1-1; possibly TRBD1 for D (5 bases). The CDR3 runs to 12 residues. From germline, CDR1 is MNHNY and CDR2 SVGAGI (reference sequence). Deletions cut 7 bases from V and 4 bases from J, with 10 bases between. This CDR3 is CASNSRVTEAFF. The CDR3 DNA sequence: TGTGCCAGCAACTCCAGGGTCACTGAAGCTTTCTTT.

In this sample, this clonotype turned up many times. The chain is built from TRBV20-1 and TRBJ1-1; TRBD1 aligns across 8 bases. This CDR3 comprises 13 residues. From germline, CDR1 is DFQATT and CDR2 SNEGSKA (reference sequence). V shed 7 bases and J 5 bases; nucleotides not matched to a gene: 9. CDR3 residues: CSEAGQAWTEAFF. DNA for the CDR3: TGCAGTGAGGCGGGACAGGCTTGGACTGAAGCTTTCTTT.

This clonotype was seen more than once but under ten times. The V call is TRBV4-2, the J call TRBJ2-7, with no clear D. Germline-derived CDR1 and CDR2 are LGHNA and YNFKEQ. Trimming removed 4 bases from V and 0 bases from J, with 13 bases in between. The CDR3 runs 15 residues. The CDR3 protein is CASSPGARSSYEQYF. CDR3 nucleotides: TGTGCCAGCAGCCCCGGAGCCAGGAGCTCCTACGAGCAGTACTTC.

This clonotype was observed a few times. The rearrangement uses TRBV27 and TRBJ2-1; 9 bases fit TRBD2. In germline, CDR1 is MNHEY, CDR2 SMNVEV (reference sequence). The CDR3 is made up of 15 amino acids. Losses at the gene ends were 4 bases for V and 3 bases for J; bases not matched to a gene: 4. CDR3 protein: CASSSPSGNYNEQFF. The CDR3 DNA reads as TGTGCCAGCAGTTCCCCTAGCGGGAACTACAATGAGCAGTTCTTC.

This chain links TRBV3-1 with TRBJ1-1; 7 bases map to TRBD1. This CDR3 region has 15 residues. J lost 11 bases, V lost 0 bases, and 12 bases had no gene match. In germline, CDR1 is LGHDT, CDR2 YNNKEL (reference sequence). This chain's CDR3 is CASSQDWGQPWVAFF. The CDR3, as DNA: TGTGCCAGCAGCCAAGATTGGGGACAGCCATGGGTCGCTTTCTTT. The full variable domain, its missing parts supplied by reference TRBV3-1 and TRBJ1-1, is DTAVSQTPKYLVTQMGNDKSIKCEQNLGHDTMYWYKQDSKKFLKIMFSYNNKELIINETVPNRFSPKSPDKAHLNLHINSLELGDSAVYFCASSQDWGQPWVAFFGQGTRLTVV.

This clonotype was detected only a few times. The chain joins TRBV20-1 to TRBJ2-1; D unclear. This CDR3 has 11 amino acids. V was clipped by 5 bases and J by 10 bases, with 12 bases between them. Per germline, CDR1 DFQATT and CDR2 SNEGSKA (reference sequence). The CDR3, as DNA: TGCAGTGCTCAGAGACACCCCGAGCAGTTCTTC. This codes for CSAQRHPEQFF.

The chain carries TRBV7-9 and TRBJ1-1; no definite D call. Trimming cost V 5 bases and J 7 bases, with 14 bases left between them. The germline CDR1 and CDR2 sequences are SEHNR and FQNEAQ (reference sequence). The CDR3 covers 13 residues. The CDR3 here is CASSIPQRREAFF. CDR3 in DNA: TGTGCCAGCAGCATCCCGCAGAGGCGTGAAGCTTTCTTT.

This sequence joins TRBV5-1 and TRBJ1-2; 8 nucleotides agree with TRBD1. V gave up 0 bases and J gave up 6 bases; unmatched junction bases: 10. Germline V lookup: CDR1 SGHRS, CDR2 YFSETQ. This CDR3 is built from 16 residues. The CDR3 here is CASSLGWTTGVNGYTF. Written as DNA, the CDR3 is TGCGCCAGCAGCTTGGGCTGGACGACAGGGGTCAATGGCTACACCTTC. Combining the CDR3 with reference TRBV5-1 and TRBJ1-2 gives the whole variable domain KAGVTQTPRYLIKTRGQQVTLSCSPISGHRSVSWYQQTPGQGLQFLFEYFSETQRNKGNFPGRFSGRQFSNSRSEMNVSTLELGDSALYLCASSLGWTTGVNGYTFGSGTRLTVV.

The chain recombines TRBV7-9 with TRBJ2-1; D unresolved. Trimming stripped 0 bases from V and 5 bases from J, with 14 bases between. The CDR3 runs 16 residues. In germline, CDR1 is SEHNR, CDR2 FQNEAQ (reference sequence). CDR3 loop: CASSLAVRPGHNEQFF. The CDR3 DNA reads TGTGCCAGCAGCTTAGCGGTGCGACCCGGCCACAATGAGCAGTTCTTC.